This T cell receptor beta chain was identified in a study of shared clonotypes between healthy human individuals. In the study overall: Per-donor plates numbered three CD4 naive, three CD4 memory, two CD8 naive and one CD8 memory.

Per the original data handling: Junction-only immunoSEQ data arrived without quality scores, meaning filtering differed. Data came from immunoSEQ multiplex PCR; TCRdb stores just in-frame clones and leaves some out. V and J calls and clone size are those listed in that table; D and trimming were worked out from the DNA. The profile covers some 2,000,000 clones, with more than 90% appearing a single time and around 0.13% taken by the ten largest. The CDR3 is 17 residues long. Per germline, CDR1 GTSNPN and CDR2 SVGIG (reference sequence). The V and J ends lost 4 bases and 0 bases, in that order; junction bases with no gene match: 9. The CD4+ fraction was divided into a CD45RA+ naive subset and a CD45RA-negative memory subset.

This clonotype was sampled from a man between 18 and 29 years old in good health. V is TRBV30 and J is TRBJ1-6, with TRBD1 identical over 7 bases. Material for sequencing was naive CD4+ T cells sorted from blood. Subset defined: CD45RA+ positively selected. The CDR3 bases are TGTGCCTGGACCGACAGGGAACTTAGCTCCTATAATTCACCCCTCCACTTT. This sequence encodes CAWTDRELSSYNSPLHF.